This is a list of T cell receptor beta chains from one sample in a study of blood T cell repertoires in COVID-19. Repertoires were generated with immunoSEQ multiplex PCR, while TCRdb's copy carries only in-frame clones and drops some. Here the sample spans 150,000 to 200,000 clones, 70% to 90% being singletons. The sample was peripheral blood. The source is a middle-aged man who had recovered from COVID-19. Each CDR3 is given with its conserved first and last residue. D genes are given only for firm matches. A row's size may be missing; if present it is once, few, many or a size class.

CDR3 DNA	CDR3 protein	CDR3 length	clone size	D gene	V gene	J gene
TGTGCCAGCAGCTTGGCCTCCGGGACAGTTAACTATGGCTACACCTTC	CASSLASGTVNYGYTF	16	NA	TRBD1	TRBV5-8	TRBJ1-2
TGCGCCAGCAGCCAAGGCATTAGCGGGGCATCCGGGGAGCTGTTTTTT	CASSQGISGASGELFF	16	NA	TRBD2	TRBV4-3	TRBJ2-2
TGTGCCTGGGGACAGGGGGTTGGGGCCAACGTCCTGACTTTC	CAWGQGVGANVLTF	14	NA	TRBD1	TRBV30	TRBJ2-6
TGCGCCAGCAGCCAAGGTTGGACAGGGGGCACTGAAGCTTTCTTT	CASSQGWTGGTEAFF	15	NA	TRBD1	TRBV4-3	TRBJ1-1
TGTGCCAGCAGTTTCCAGGCGGGGGGGGCCGGTAGAGGAGGCTACACCTTC	CASSFQAGGAGRGGYTF	17	NA	NA	TRBV27	TRBJ1-2
TGTGCCAGCAGCTTATCACAGAATCAGCCCCAGCATTTT	CASSLSQNQPQHF	13	NA	NA	TRBV11-2	TRBJ1-5
TGTGCCAGCTCACCACCGATGCTAGCGGGAGGGTTGAATGAGCAGTTCTTC	CASSPPMLAGGLNEQFF	17	few	TRBD2	TRBV18	TRBJ2-1
TGCAGCGCCGGGGTCGGAAATCAGCCCCAGCATTTT	CSAGVGNQPQHF	12	NA	NA	TRBV29-1	TRBJ1-5
TGTGCCACCAGTGATCAAACAGGGGGCGAAGAGACCCAGTACTTC	CATSDQTGGEETQYF	15	NA	TRBD1	TRBV24-1	TRBJ2-5
TGTGCCAGTATCAATTCGCAGTATTTT	CASINSQYF	9	NA	NA	TRBV19	TRBJ2-3
TGTGCCAGCAGAGGGGGGAGGGATTACGAGCAGTACTTC	CASRGGRDYEQYF	13	NA	NA	TRBV28	TRBJ2-7
TGTGCCACCAGTGAGCCCGGTCAGCCCCAGCATTTT	CATSEPGQPQHF	12	few	NA	TRBV24-1	TRBJ1-5
TGTGCCACCAACAGCGGTGCCTTGGGCTACACCTTC	CATNSGALGYTF	12	NA	NA	TRBV19	TRBJ1-2
TGCGCCAGCAGCTTTATTTTAGGGGTTTGGGAGACCCAGTACTTC	CASSFILGVWETQYF	15	NA	NA	TRBV5-1	TRBJ2-5
TGTGCCAGCAGCCCCGGGGGGGACGGCTACACCTTC	CASSPGGDGYTF	12	NA	NA	TRBV16	TRBJ1-2
TGTGCCAGCAGTTTCAGTCTAGCGGCCTACAATGAGCAGTTCTTC	CASSFSLAAYNEQFF	15	NA	TRBD2	TRBV28	TRBJ2-1
TGCAGCGTCGGACTCCCCGACCAGACCCAGTACTTC	CSVGLPDQTQYF	12	NA	NA	TRBV29-1	TRBJ2-5
TGCGCCAGCAGCCCAATCCAAACCGCGATCTTGAACACTGAAGCTTTCTTT	CASSPIQTAILNTEAFF	17	NA	NA	TRBV5-1	TRBJ1-1
TGTGCCAGCAGTTTAGCACTAGCTGTGCAGTTCTTC	CASSLALAVQFF	12	once	NA	TRBV12-3/TRBV12-4	TRBJ2-1
TGTGCCAGCAGCCAACTCAGGGAAGAGACCCAGTACTTC	CASSQLREETQYF	13	NA	NA	TRBV6-5	TRBJ2-5
TGTGCCAGCAGCCCGGCCGGACAGGGCAATCAGCCCCAGCATTTT	CASSPAGQGNQPQHF	15	NA	TRBD1	TRBV4-2	TRBJ1-5
TGTGCCAGCAGCTCGCCAGTCAACAGGGATAGTAATTCACCCCTCCACTTT	CASSSPVNRDSNSPLHF	17	once	NA	TRBV7-2	TRBJ1-6
TGTGCCAGCAGCCTTAGAATATCCTCCTACGAGCAGTACTTC	CASSLRISSYEQYF	14	NA	NA	TRBV13	TRBJ2-7
TGTGCCAAAAACGGGGGGGGACGGTATGGCTACACCTTC	CAKNGGGRYGYTF	13	NA	NA	TRBV6-5	TRBJ1-2
TGTGCCAGCAGTTATTCTAGCGGGAGAGGGTACAATGAGCAGTTCTTC	CASSYSSGRGYNEQFF	16	few	TRBD2	TRBV2	TRBJ2-1
TGTGCCAGCAGCCTCTCCCGAGAGACCCAGTACTTC	CASSLSRETQYF	12	NA	NA	TRBV5-6	TRBJ2-5
TGCGCCAGCACCGCCGGACAGGTTCAAGAGACCCAGTACTTC	CASTAGQVQETQYF	14	NA	TRBD1	TRBV5-1	TRBJ2-5
TGTGCCAGCAGCCAAGAGCTCCTTTCTGCGGGAGGGCACAACAATGAGCAGTTCTTC	CASSQELLSAGGHNNEQFF	19	NA	TRBD2	TRBV3-1/TRBV3-2	TRBJ2-1
TGTGCCAGCAGTGACTCGGGACAGGGGGCTTCACCCCTCCACTTT	CASSDSGQGASPLHF	15	NA	TRBD1	TRBV6-4	TRBJ1-6
TGTGCCAGCAGTTTAGCAGGGAGGGAGACCCAGTACTTC	CASSLAGRETQYF	13	NA	NA	TRBV12-3/TRBV12-4	TRBJ2-5
TGCAGCGTTTTGATCGTGGTAGCGGGTAAAACCGGGGAGCTGTTTTTT	CSVLIVVAGKTGELFF	16	NA	TRBD2	TRBV29-1	TRBJ2-2
TGTGCCAGCAGCGACAGGGTTAAATACACCGGGGAGCTGTTTTTT	CASSDRVKYTGELFF	15	NA	TRBD1	TRBV6-5	TRBJ2-2
TGTGCCATCAGTGATGGGCTGGGTGAGCAGTACTTC	CAISDGLGEQYF	12	NA	NA	TRBV10-3	TRBJ2-7
TGTGCCAGCAGCTTAGGGGACAGGATTTTCGGGGGCTACACCTTC	CASSLGDRIFGGYTF	15	NA	TRBD1	TRBV11-2	TRBJ1-2
TGCGCCAGCAGCTTGACAGGGGTCCTCAGCTCTGGGGCCAACGTCCTGACTTTC	CASSLTGVLSSGANVLTF	18	NA	TRBD1	TRBV5-1	TRBJ2-6
TGTGCCAGCAGCTCACAGGGGATTACCGGGGAGCTGTTTTTT	CASSSQGITGELFF	14	NA	TRBD1	TRBV7-9	TRBJ2-2
TGCGCCAGCAGCCAGCAGGACAGGAGCGAGACCCAGTACTTC	CASSQQDRSETQYF	14	NA	TRBD1	TRBV4-3	TRBJ2-5
TGCGCCAGCAGCCGACAGGCGGAGTACCAAGAGACCCAGTACTTC	CASSRQAEYQETQYF	15	NA	NA	TRBV5-1	TRBJ2-5
TGTGCCAGCAGCGCATTTAACCAGGGGGAGACGCTCTATGGCTACACCTTC	CASSAFNQGETLYGYTF	17	few	TRBD1	TRBV5-5	TRBJ1-2
TGTGCCAGCAGCCAAGGGAGCGGGACTTCCAATGAGCAGTTCTTC	CASSQGSGTSNEQFF	15	NA	TRBD2	TRBV4-2	TRBJ2-1
TGTGCCAGCAGCGTGGGGACAGGGGTTGGGTACAATGAGCAGTTCTTC	CASSVGTGVGYNEQFF	16	NA	TRBD1	TRBV9	TRBJ2-1
TGTGCCAGCAGCCAGGTCGCCGGGGGGCGCGCAGATACGCAGTATTTT	CASSQVAGGRADTQYF	16	once	NA	TRBV3-1/TRBV3-2	TRBJ2-3
TGTGCCAGCAGGGGACAGGGTCCCTACGAGCAGTACTTC	CASRGQGPYEQYF	13	few	TRBD1	TRBV28	TRBJ2-7
TGTGCCAGCAGCCGGAGGTCGGGACAGGGAGACACTGAAGCTTTCTTT	CASSRRSGQGDTEAFF	16	NA	TRBD1	TRBV4-2	TRBJ1-1
TGTGCCAGCAGTTCGCGGGACAGGGGGGTCGGGGAGCTGTTTTTT	CASSSRDRGVGELFF	15	NA	TRBD1	TRBV28	TRBJ2-2
TGTGCCAGCAGCGTAGCGCTAGCGGGGGGAGGGGATACGCAGTATTTT	CASSVALAGGGDTQYF	16	NA	TRBD2	TRBV9	TRBJ2-3
TGTGCCTGGAGTGTAGGTTGGGCAGAAGCTTTCTTT	CAWSVGWAEAFF	12	once	NA	TRBV30	TRBJ1-1
TGCGCCAGCAGCCAAGACTGGACAGCACGAAATCAGCCCCAGCATTTT	CASSQDWTARNQPQHF	16	NA	NA	TRBV4-3	TRBJ1-5
TGCAGTGCTAGTGTGGGGCGGGACAGAAACTATGGCTACACCTTC	CSASVGRDRNYGYTF	15	NA	TRBD1	TRBV20-1	TRBJ1-2
TGTGCCAGCATCAGCGGGCGCGGTGGCTACACCTTC	CASISGRGGYTF	12	NA	NA	TRBV28	TRBJ1-2
TGTGCCAGCAGTCCAGACAGTTTCAATGAGCAGTTCTTC	CASSPDSFNEQFF	13	NA	NA	TRBV12-3/TRBV12-4	TRBJ2-1
TGTGCCTGGAGTGTAGGGGGCTCTCAAGAGACCCAGTACTTC	CAWSVGGSQETQYF	14	NA	TRBD1	TRBV30	TRBJ2-5
TGTGCCAGTGCGGACAGGGGAGCTGAAAAACTGTTTTTT	CASADRGAEKLFF	13	NA	TRBD1	TRBV19	TRBJ1-4
TGTGCCAGCTCACCCCGGACTTTCACCGGGGAGCTGTTTTTT	CASSPRTFTGELFF	14	NA	NA	TRBV18	TRBJ2-2
TGTGCCAGCAGTTACAGGGGGAAATACGAGCAGTACTTC	CASSYRGKYEQYF	13	once	NA	TRBV6-5	TRBJ2-7
TGCGCCAGCAGCCAAGTTGGACAGCTAGCCAAAAACATTCAGTACTTC	CASSQVGQLAKNIQYF	16	NA	NA	TRBV4-1	TRBJ2-4
TGTGCCAGCAGCCATGGGATCGGGGACTATGGCTACACCTTC	CASSHGIGDYGYTF	14	NA	NA	TRBV5-4	TRBJ1-2